This record concerns one TCR beta chain sequence. Germline CDR1 LNHNV, CDR2 YYDKDF (reference sequence). Trimming removed 3 bases from V and 1 base from J, with 13 bases in between. This CDR3 contains 17 residues. These data originate in a study of T cell changes during pregnancy in multiple sclerosis. Method: immunoSEQ multiplex PCR; TCRdb's copy keeps in-frame clones and lacks some. Of about 55,000 clones listed, about 90% are singletons. The sequence was obtained from a female donor with multiple sclerosis, enrolled in a pregnancy study. The specimen comprised CD4+ T cells from peripheral blood mononuclear cells, sampled in the first trimester of pregnancy. The J gene is TRBJ2-6, the V gene TRBV15; no definite D call. The CDR3, as DNA: TGTGCCACCAGCAGGGGCCACCGTCGATCTGGGGCCAACGTCCTGACTTTC. Translating it yields CATSRGHRRSGANVLTF.